These T cell receptor beta chains were read from a single sample in a study of human T cells and chemical hapten exposure. TCRdb analysed the RACE reads with MiXCR anew, one entry per CDR3 protein. The table lists some 400,000 distinct CDR3 sequences, 5.1% of them singletons, with 2.6% in the top ten. The source material was whole blood, sampled in connection with sensitization to the hapten diphenylcyclopropenone (DPC). The receptor set was obtained from a woman aged 50 to 60 with alopecia areata. Some clones in this sample may be carry-over from other donors' samples. The CDR3 runs from the conserved cysteine through the conserved F or W. Each record gives: clone size, V gene, J gene, D gene, CDR3 DNA, CDR3 protein. The D gene is left open where the match is weak. Size values are once, few and many counts, or a class for expanded clones, and some rows have none.

>many|TRBV3-1|TRBJ2-1|.
TGTGCCAGCAGCCAAGATGGAGGGGCCCACAATGAGCAGTTCTTC
CASSQDGGAHNEQFF
>many|TRBV11-2|TRBJ2-7|TRBD2
TGTGCCAGCAACTTACTAGCGGGGTCCTACGAGCAGTACTTC
CASNLLAGSYEQYF
>.|TRBV25-1|TRBJ1-2|.
TGTGCCAGCAGGGACTGGGTATATGGCTACACCTTC
CASRDWVYGYTF
>few|TRBV7-3|TRBJ1-4|TRBD1
TGTGCCAGCAGCCCCGGGACAGGGGGCGATAATGAAAAACTGTTTTTT
CASSPGTGGDNEKLFF
>.|TRBV6-2/TRBV6-3|TRBJ2-5|.
TGTGCCAGCAGAGGGGCCCCGAGGAAGACCCAGTACTTC
CASRGAPRKTQYF
>.|TRBV4-1|TRBJ1-5|.
TGCGCCAGCAGCAATTCCGGACCCCAGCATTTT
CASSNSGPQHF
>few|TRBV19|TRBJ2-1|TRBD1
TGTGCCAGTAGAACAGGGGCCTACAATGAGCAGTTCTTC
CASRTGAYNEQFF
>few|TRBV6-6|TRBJ2-1|TRBD1
TGTGCCAGCAAACAAACAGGGGACTCCTACAATGAGCAGTTCTTC
CASKQTGDSYNEQFF
>few|TRBV9|TRBJ2-7|TRBD2
TGTGCCAGCAGCGACCAACGAGCGGGAGGGCCAGACGAGCAGTACTTC
CASSDQRAGGPDEQYF
>few|TRBV18|TRBJ2-1|.
TGTGCCAGCTCACCAAGGTCTAGAAATGAGCAGTTCTTC
CASSPRSRNEQFF
>many|TRBV9|TRBJ2-7|.
TGTGCCAGCAGCGCCCCCCCACGGAGCTCCTACGAGCAGTACTTC
CASSAPPRSSYEQYF
>many|TRBV20-1|TRBJ1-1|.
TGCAGTGCTAGTGATCTCGGTTCTGAAGCTTTCTTT
CSASDLGSEAFF
>few|TRBV12-5|TRBJ1-1|.
TGTGCTAGTGGTTTGTCGATTGGCACTGAAGCTTTCTTT
CASGLSIGTEAFF
>.|TRBV7-2|TRBJ2-5|TRBD2
TGTGCCAGCAGCTTAACCCTACTAGCGGTCCAAGAGACCCAGTACTTC
CASSLTLLAVQETQYF
>many|TRBV3-1|TRBJ2-1|TRBD2
TGTGCCAGCAGCCAGGGACTAGCCGGTGAGCAGTTCTTC
CASSQGLAGEQFF
>many|TRBV5-1|TRBJ2-1|.
TGCGCCAGCATAGGGGGCAATGAGCAGTTCTTC
CASIGGNEQFF
>many|TRBV12-3/TRBV12-4|TRBJ2-1|TRBD2
TGTGCCAGCAGCCCGGGACTAGCGGTTTACAATGAGCAGTTCTTC
CASSPGLAVYNEQFF
>.|TRBV29-1|TRBJ2-3|TRBD2
TGCAGCGTTGGGGGCCCCCGACTAGCGGCTAGCACAGATACGCAGTATTTT
CSVGGPRLAASTDTQYF
>.|TRBV20-1|TRBJ2-3|TRBD2
TGCAGTGCTACCCTGACTAGCGGCAGCACAGATACGCAGTATTTT
CSATLTSGSTDTQYF
>.|TRBV2|TRBJ1-4|TRBD1
TGTGCCAGCCTCCGGGACAGCGACTTTAATGAAAATCTGTTTTTT
CASLRDSDFNENLFF
>many|TRBV11-2|TRBJ2-3|TRBD1
TGTGCCAGCAGCGTTCGGACAGGGGGCCAAGATACGCAGTATTTT
CASSVRTGGQDTQYF
>once|TRBV12-3/TRBV12-4|TRBJ1-5|.
TGTGCCAGCAGTTCACAGGTGCCGGGTCAGCCCCAGCATTTT
CASSSQVPGQPQHF
>few|TRBV7-2|TRBJ2-7|.
TGTGCCAGCAGCGGCAGACTTGCCAGGGAGCAGTACTTC
CASSGRLAREQYF
>many|TRBV29-1|TRBJ2-1|.
TGCAGCGCCCTAGGGGCCTTTAACAATGAGCAGTTCTTC
CSALGAFNNEQFF
>few|TRBV19|TRBJ1-5|TRBD1
TGTGCCAGTAGTACAGGGGGCGTCGAGCAGCCCCAGCATTTT
CASSTGGVEQPQHF
>few|TRBV14|TRBJ2-7|TRBD2
TGTGCCAGCAGCCGCGGGACTAGCGAGCAGTACTTC
CASSRGTSEQYF
>many|TRBV29-1|TRBJ2-7|.
TGCAGCGTTGAAACAGGCCCCTACGAGCAGTACTTC
CSVETGPYEQYF
>few|TRBV10-3|TRBJ2-1|TRBD2
TGTGCCATCAGTCAGACTAGCGGTTCCTCCTACAATGAGCAGTTCTTC
CAISQTSGSSYNEQFF
>many|TRBV6-5|TRBJ2-3|.
TGTGCCAGCAGTTACAGGGGGTCAGATACGCAGTATTTT
CASSYRGSDTQYF
>few|TRBV20-1|TRBJ2-1|TRBD2
TGCAGTGCTAGAGACACTAGCGGACTGAACTACAATGAGCAGTTCTTC
CSARDTSGLNYNEQFF
>few|TRBV20-1|TRBJ1-2|TRBD1
TGCAGTGCCTTGGACAGGGCCAACTATGGCTACACCTTC
CSALDRANYGYTF
>many|TRBV6-5|TRBJ2-7|TRBD1
TGTGCCAGCCGGCCAGGACAGGGGGATTCTGGTCCGTACTTC
CASRPGQGDSGPYF
>few|TRBV10-3|TRBJ2-3|TRBD2
TGTGCCGCTCAGCGGGCGGGAGGGGCGGATACGCAGTATTTT
CAAQRAGGADTQYF
>many|TRBV2|TRBJ2-3|TRBD2
TGTGCCAGCCTGGGTTGGCTAGCGGATAGCACAGATACGCAGTATTTT
CASLGWLADSTDTQYF
>many|TRBV12-3/TRBV12-4|TRBJ1-5|.
TGTGCCAGCACCCGGGGAGGGCAGGGCAATCAGCCCCAGCATTTT
CASTRGGQGNQPQHF
>.|TRBV5-1|TRBJ2-3|.
TGCGCCAGCAGCTACAGGACGGTAGATACGCAGTATTTT
CASSYRTVDTQYF
>.|TRBV5-1|TRBJ2-5|.
TGCGCCAGCAGTACTCGCGAAGGGCAGACCCAGTACTTC
CASSTREGQTQYF
>few|TRBV28|TRBJ1-1|.
TGTGCCAGCAGTTTGGGGGCCCTAGAAGCTTTCTTT
CASSLGALEAFF
>many|TRBV28|TRBJ1-1|.
TGTGCCAGCAGTTTAGGGTCCCTTCCTATAGCTTTCTTT
CASSLGSLPIAFF
>many|TRBV9|TRBJ2-3|TRBD2
TGTGCCAGCAGCGTCGGGACTATCACAGATACGCAGTATTTT
CASSVGTITDTQYF
>.|TRBV30|TRBJ2-7|TRBD2
TGTGCCTGGAGTGGAGTAGCGGGAGGCGGCTACGAGCAGTACTTC
CAWSGVAGGGYEQYF
>few|TRBV28|TRBJ1-1|TRBD1
TGTGCCAGCAGTCCGCCCGGGACAGGGACCACTGAAGCTTTCTTT
CASSPPGTGTTEAFF
>few|TRBV28|TRBJ1-3|.
TGTGCCAGCAGTTTGTTAGGCCGGTCAAGCTCTGGAAACACCATATATTTT
CASSLLGRSSSGNTIYF
>.|TRBV7-6|TRBJ2-1|.
TGTGCCAGCAGCCCGTTCCTGGGCTCCTACAATGAGCAGTTCTTC
CASSPFLGSYNEQFF
>many|TRBV29-1|TRBJ2-1|TRBD1
TGCAGCTCGGGGACAGGGCGAAATGAGCAGTTCTTC
CSSGTGRNEQFF
>few|TRBV7-2|TRBJ1-1|.
TGTGCCAGCAGGACTGCCCCCGCAGGGATAGGTGAAGCTTTCTTT
CASRTAPAGIGEAFF
>many|TRBV18|TRBJ2-4|.
TGTGCCAGCTCACCATTCCCTCCAGCGGAGGCCAAAAACATTCAGTACTTC
CASSPFPPAEAKNIQYF
>many|TRBV7-2|TRBJ1-4|.
TGTGCCAGCAGCTTAGACGGTGAAAAACTGTTTTTT
CASSLDGEKLFF
>few|TRBV13|TRBJ2-1|TRBD2
TGTGCCAGCAGCCTAGCCTTAGCGGGGGCGACCTACGATTGGTTCTTC
CASSLALAGATYDWFF
>many|TRBV7-9|TRBJ2-5|.
TGTGCCAGCAGCTTAGTAGGAGCTGCCACCGCAGAGACCCAGTACTTC
CASSLVGAATAETQYF
>many|TRBV7-8|TRBJ2-7|.
TGTGCCAGCAGCCAGGACGCAGGCCAGGGATCCTACGAGCAGTACTTC
CASSQDAGQGSYEQYF
>many|TRBV29-1|TRBJ1-1|.
TGCAGCGTTGGAGGCACCCTCCAAGCTTTCTTT
CSVGGTLQAFF
>.|TRBV12-3/TRBV12-4|TRBJ2-2|TRBD1
TGTGCCAGCAGTTTCCCCAGGGGGTTAGACACCGGGGAGCTGTTTTTT
CASSFPRGLDTGELFF
>few|TRBV20-1|TRBJ2-7|.
TGCAGTGCACGGGACACGGAGGGGTCGCCTAGCCCCTACGAGCAGTACTTC
CSARDTEGSPSPYEQYF
>many|TRBV10-3|TRBJ1-1|.
TGTGCCATCTCGGCGGTGAACACTGAAGCTTTCTTT
CAISAVNTEAFF
>many|TRBV3-1|TRBJ2-7|.
TGTGCCAGCAGCCAAGTGGCGGGGCCCTCCTACGAGCAGTACTTC
CASSQVAGPSYEQYF
>.|TRBV7-3|TRBJ2-5|.
TGTGCCAGCAGCACCCGCAGGGAAGAGACCCAGTACTTC
CASSTRREETQYF
>many|TRBV9|TRBJ1-4|TRBD1
TGTGCCAGCAGCCCTACCCTGGGACAGGGATTGTCAAATGAAAAACTGTTTTTT
CASSPTLGQGLSNEKLFF
>many|TRBV20-1|TRBJ2-7|.
TGCAGTGCTAGAGATCCGGACTGGACCGAGCAGTACTTC
CSARDPDWTEQYF